The entry that follows covers one T cell receptor (beta chain) sequence. Its recognized antigen is unknown. No base-level quality is on record; no much larger clone is a single base apart. These data come from a study of blood T cell repertoires in COVID-19 (dated by TCRdb to about 2020). The study in broad terms: Samples covering the acute and convalescent phases of COVID-19 were provided by collaborators in the United States, Italy and Spain. The material from the prospective study consisted of cDNA or gDNA derived from T cells, B-cell-depleted T cells, or PBMCs. The dataset comprised deeply sampled blood TCRbeta repertoires from subjects exposed to, actively infected with, or recovered from COVID-19. The repertoires were released in a freely available public database intended as a resource for research on the immune response to SARS-CoV-2. Samples came from the ongoing ImmuneRACE study (first 160 participants) plus 1,254 subjects from 6 global collaborators. The sample metadata nearly always contained a de-identified subject ID, COVID-19 status, age in years and sex. Where HLA class I and class II types were available, the types were taken from metadata supplied by the sample provider, not from assay-based typing. Broad study findings and their caveats: The amount of clinical and demographic metadata varied by source and participant and was provided uncurated.

CDR1 and CDR2 are read off the germline V gene as ENHRY and SYGVKD. The CDR3 covers 15 residues, taking in both the cysteine and the phenylalanine. The sequence is cut down to CDR3 DNA, 45 bases in frame from base 1. V was cut back by 0 bases and J by 8 bases, leaving a gap of 13 bases between them. TCRbeta CDR3 regions were amplified from genomic DNA using the immunoSEQ Assay, a bias-controlled multiplex PCR. Under the source paper's analysis protocol: The number of nucleated cells in each sample was estimated from the amplification of reference gene primers within the assay. To quantify the absolute abundance of each unique TCRbeta CDR3 rearrangement, sequence reads were collapsed and filtered. For each sample, productive Simpson clonality was calculated as the square root of Simpson's diversity index over productive rearrangements. The source is immuneACCESS, and TCRdb retained only in-frame sequences with V and J called. Part of the clones is not carried over; for the studies checked, unresolved V genes explain less than half of this, and the remainder is unexplained. V and J calls and clone size are given by that table; D and trimming were obtained from the DNA. Counted in this sample were 140,000 to 150,000 clones; 80% to 85% of them appeared once. About 38% of the sample is held by the ten biggest clonotypes.

Each collaborating institution followed its own protocols to collect whole blood in K2EDTA tubes. For TCRbeta analysis, collaborators shipped samples in one of three forms: frozen whole blood, isolated PBMCs, or DNA extracted from either of those sample types. The clonotype comes from a human donor in a cohort sampled during active COVID-19. Sequenced material: peripheral blood. The rearrangement joined TRBV10-3 to TRBJ1-4; matching of 6 bases hints at TRBD1 as the D gene. The bases are TGTGCCATCAGTGAGTCCGGGACACCTTCAGAAAAACTGTTTTTT. It specifies CAISESGTPSEKLFF.